This T cell receptor (beta chain) was retrieved from a study of T cells in Graves' hyperthyroidism and ophthalmopathy. The sample holds a few counts of this clonotype. Its specificity is unknown. Amplification of TCR beta CDR3 regions used RNA as the template. First-round RT-PCR of the TCR CDR3 relied on the HTBI primer set. MiXCR was run by TCRdb on the multiplex PCR reads, yielding one entry per CDR3 protein. The sample has about 480,000 distinct CDR3 sequences; about 22% are singletons. This CDR3 contains 16 residues. The V gene's germline CDR1 is KGHDR and CDR2 SFDVKD. After removal of 4 bases from V and 3 bases from J, the junction contained 7 bases not matched to a gene. Study-level results: Most clonotypes expanded in thyroid above 0.001 were likewise present in blood.

The sequencing input was blood. This clonotype was sampled from a woman in her seventies with Graves' ophthalmopathy. This rearrangement joins TRBV24-1 to TRBJ2-1, with TRBD2 identical over 8 bases. CDR3 nucleotide sequence: TGTGCCACCAGTGACGCCACTAGCGGAAACTACAATGAGCAGTTCTTC. Protein sequence: CATSDATSGNYNEQFF.